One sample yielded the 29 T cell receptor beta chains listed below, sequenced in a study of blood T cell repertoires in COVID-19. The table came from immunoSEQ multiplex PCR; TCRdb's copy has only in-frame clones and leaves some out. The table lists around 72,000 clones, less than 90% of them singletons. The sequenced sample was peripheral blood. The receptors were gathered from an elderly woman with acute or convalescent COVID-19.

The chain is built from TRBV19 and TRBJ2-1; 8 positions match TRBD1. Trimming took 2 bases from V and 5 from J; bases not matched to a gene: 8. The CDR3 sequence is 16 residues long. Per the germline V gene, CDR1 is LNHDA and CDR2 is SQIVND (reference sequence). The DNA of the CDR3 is TGTGCCAGTAGTATAACCCCAGGGGGCCCGGACAATGAGCAGTTCTTC. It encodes CASSITPGGPDNEQFF.

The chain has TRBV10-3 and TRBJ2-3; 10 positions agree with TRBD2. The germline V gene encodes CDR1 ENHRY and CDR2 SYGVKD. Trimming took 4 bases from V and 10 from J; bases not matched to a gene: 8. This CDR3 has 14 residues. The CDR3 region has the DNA TGTGCCATCAGTGGAGGATCTAGCGGGAGTTCGCAGTATTTT. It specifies CAISGGSSGSSQYF.

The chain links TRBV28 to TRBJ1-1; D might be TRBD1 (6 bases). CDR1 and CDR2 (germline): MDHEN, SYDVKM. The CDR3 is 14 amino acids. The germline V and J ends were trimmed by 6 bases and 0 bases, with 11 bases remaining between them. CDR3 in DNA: TGTGCCAGCAGGCCCGCAGGGGTGAACACTGAAGCTTTCTTT. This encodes CASRPAGVNTEAFF. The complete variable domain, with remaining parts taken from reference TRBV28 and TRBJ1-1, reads DVKVTQSSRYLVKRTGEKVFLECVQDMDHENMFWYRQDPGLGLRLIYFSYDVKMKEKGDIPEGYSVSREKKERFSLILESASTNQTSMYLCASRPAGVNTEAFFGQGTRLTVV.

CDR3 sequence: CASSPRTPGTNTEAFF. For the CDR3, the DNA is TGTGCCAGCAGTCCCAGGACACCTGGAACTAACACTGAAGCTTTCTTT. The chain links TRBV2 to TRBJ1-1; the D gene is possibly TRBD1 (5 bases). The CDR3 spans 16 residues. CDR1 and CDR2 (germline): SNHLY, FYNNEI. V was trimmed by 5 bases and J by 2 bases, leaving 18 bases between them. Full variable domain (missing parts from reference TRBV2 and TRBJ1-1): EPEVTQTPSHQVTQMGQEVILRCVPISNHLYFYWYRQILGQKVEFLVSFYNNEISEKSEIFDDQFSVERPDGSNFTLKIRSTKLEDSAMYFCASSPRTPGTNTEAFFGQGTRLTVV.

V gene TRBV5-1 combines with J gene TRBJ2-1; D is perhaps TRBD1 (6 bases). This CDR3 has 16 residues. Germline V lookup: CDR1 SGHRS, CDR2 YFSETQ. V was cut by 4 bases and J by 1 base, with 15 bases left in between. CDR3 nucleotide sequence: TGCGCCAGCAGCACGGACAGCCCGGAATCCTACAATGAGCAGTTCTTC. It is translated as CASSTDSPESYNEQFF.

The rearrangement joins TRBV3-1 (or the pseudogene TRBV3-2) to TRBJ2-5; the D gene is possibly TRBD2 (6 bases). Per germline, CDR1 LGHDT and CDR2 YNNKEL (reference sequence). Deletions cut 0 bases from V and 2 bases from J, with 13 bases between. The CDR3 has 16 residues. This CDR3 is CASSQDISRGQETQYF. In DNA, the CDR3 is TGTGCCAGCAGCCAAGATATTTCTCGGGGGCAAGAGACCCAGTACTTC.

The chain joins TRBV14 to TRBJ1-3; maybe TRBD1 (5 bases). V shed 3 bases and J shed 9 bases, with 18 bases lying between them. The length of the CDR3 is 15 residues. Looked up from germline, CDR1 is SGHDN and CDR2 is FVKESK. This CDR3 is CASSQDSGPGSTIYF. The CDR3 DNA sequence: TGTGCCAGCAGCCAGGATTCGGGACCCGGGAGCACCATATATTTT.

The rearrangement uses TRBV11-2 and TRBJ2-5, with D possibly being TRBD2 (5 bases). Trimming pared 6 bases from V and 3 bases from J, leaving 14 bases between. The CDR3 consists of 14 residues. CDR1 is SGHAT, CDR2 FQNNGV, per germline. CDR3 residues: CASRSRAAKETQYF. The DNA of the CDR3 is TGTGCCAGCAGGTCGCGGGCCGCAAAAGAGACCCAGTACTTC.

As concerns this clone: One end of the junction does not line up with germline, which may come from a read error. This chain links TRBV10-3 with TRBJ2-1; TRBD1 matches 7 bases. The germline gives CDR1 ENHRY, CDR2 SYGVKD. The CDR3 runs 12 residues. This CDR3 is CAITKQGIPPLF. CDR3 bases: TGTGCCATCACCAAACAGGGGATACCTCCCCTCTTC.

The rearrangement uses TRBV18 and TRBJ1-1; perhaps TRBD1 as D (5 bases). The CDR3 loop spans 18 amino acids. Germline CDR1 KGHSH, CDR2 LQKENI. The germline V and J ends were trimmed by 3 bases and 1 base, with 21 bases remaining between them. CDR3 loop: CASSPRQTTQYSNTEAFF. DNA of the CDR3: TGTGCCAGCTCACCGCGACAGACCACCCAGTACTCGAACACTGAAGCTTTCTTT.

The CDR3 nucleotides are TGTGCCAGCAGCTTTCCGGGACAGGGTGTCGGTGTTGGCACCGGGGAGCTGTTTTTT. This codes for CASSFPGQGVGVGTGELFF. The chain recombines TRBV7-3 with TRBJ2-2; 9 nucleotides match TRBD1. Germline V gives CDR1 SGHTA, CDR2 FQGTGA. This CDR3 is 19 amino acids long. V lost 3 bases and J lost 4; bases outside the gene matches: 15.

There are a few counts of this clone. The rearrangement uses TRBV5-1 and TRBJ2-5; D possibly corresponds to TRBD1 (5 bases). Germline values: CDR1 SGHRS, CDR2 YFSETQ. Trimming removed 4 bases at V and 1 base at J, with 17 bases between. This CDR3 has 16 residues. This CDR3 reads CASSPHLDRLQETQYF. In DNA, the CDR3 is TGCGCCAGCAGCCCCCATTTAGACAGACTCCAAGAGACCCAGTACTTC.

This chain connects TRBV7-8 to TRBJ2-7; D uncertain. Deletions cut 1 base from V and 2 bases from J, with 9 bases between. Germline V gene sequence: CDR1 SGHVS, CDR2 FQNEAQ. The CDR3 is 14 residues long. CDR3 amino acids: CASSLGAGPYEQYF. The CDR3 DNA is TGTGCCAGCAGCTTAGGGGCCGGTCCCTACGAGCAGTACTTC.

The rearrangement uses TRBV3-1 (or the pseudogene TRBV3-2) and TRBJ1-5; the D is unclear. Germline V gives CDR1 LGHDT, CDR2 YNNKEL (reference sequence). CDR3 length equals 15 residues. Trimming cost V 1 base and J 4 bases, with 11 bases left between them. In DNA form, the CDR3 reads TGTGCCAGCAGCCAAGGATTTTCGGTTAATCAGCCCCAGCATTTT. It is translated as CASSQGFSVNQPQHF.

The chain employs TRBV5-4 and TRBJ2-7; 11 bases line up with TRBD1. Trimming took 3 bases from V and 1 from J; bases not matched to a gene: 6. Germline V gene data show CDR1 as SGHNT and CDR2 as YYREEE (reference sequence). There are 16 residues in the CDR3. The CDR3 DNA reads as TGTGCCAGCAGCTCTTTCGGGACAGGGGGATCCTACGAGCAGTACTTC. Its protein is CASSSFGTGGSYEQYF.

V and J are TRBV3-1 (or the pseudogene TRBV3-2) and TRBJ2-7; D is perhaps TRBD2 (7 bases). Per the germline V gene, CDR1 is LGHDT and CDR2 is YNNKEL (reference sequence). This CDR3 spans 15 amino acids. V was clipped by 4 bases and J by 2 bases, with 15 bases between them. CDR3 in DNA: TGTGCCAGCAGCCCCGGGAGGCGGACAGCCTACGAGCAGTACTTC. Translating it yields CASSPGRRTAYEQYF.

The DNA for the CDR3 is TGTGCCAGCAGCTTAAAAGCGGGTTTGACTGAAGCTTTCTTT. Protein product: CASSLKAGLTEAFF. The chain links TRBV11-3 to TRBJ1-1; D remains ambiguous. V was trimmed by 2 bases and J by 5 bases, leaving 12 bases between them. The CDR3 contains 14 residues. Germline assignment: CDR1 SGHNT and CDR2 YENEEA.

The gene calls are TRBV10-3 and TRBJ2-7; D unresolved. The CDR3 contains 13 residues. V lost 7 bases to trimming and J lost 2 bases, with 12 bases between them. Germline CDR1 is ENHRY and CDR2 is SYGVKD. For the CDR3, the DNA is TGTGCCATCACCCCAGGCACGACCTACGAGCAGTACTTC. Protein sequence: CAITPGTTYEQYF.

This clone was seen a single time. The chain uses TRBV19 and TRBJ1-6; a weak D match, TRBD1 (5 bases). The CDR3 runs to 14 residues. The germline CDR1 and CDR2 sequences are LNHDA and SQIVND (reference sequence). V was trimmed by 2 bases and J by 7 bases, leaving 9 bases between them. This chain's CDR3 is CASSIWGVNSPLHF. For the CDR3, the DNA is TGTGCCAGTAGTATATGGGGGGTGAATTCACCCCTCCACTTT. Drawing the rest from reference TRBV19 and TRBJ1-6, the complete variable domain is DGGITQSPKYLFRKEGQNVTLSCEQNLNHDAMYWYRQDPGQGLRLIYYSQIVNDFQKGDIAEGYSVSREKKESFPLTVTSAQKNPTAFYLCASSIWGVNSPLHFGNGTRLTVT.

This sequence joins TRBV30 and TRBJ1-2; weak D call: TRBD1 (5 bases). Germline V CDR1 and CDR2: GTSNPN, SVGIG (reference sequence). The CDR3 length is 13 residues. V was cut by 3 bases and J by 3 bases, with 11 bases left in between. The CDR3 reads CAWSPGGDYGYTF. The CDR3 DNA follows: TGTGCCTGGAGCCCCGGGGGGGACTATGGCTACACCTTC.

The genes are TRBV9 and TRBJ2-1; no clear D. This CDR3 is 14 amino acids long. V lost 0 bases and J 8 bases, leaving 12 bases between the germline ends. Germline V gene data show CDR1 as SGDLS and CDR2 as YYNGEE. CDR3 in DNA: TGTGCCAGCAGCGTAGCCACCGGGTGGGATGAGCAGTTCTTC. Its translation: CASSVATGWDEQFF.

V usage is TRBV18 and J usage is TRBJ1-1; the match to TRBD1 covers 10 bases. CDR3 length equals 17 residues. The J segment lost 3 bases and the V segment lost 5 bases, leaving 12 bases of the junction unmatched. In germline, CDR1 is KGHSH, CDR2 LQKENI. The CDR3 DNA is TGTGCCAGCTCAAAGGAGACAGGGGGCGTTGGGGACACTGAAGCTTTCTTT. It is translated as CASSKETGGVGDTEAFF.

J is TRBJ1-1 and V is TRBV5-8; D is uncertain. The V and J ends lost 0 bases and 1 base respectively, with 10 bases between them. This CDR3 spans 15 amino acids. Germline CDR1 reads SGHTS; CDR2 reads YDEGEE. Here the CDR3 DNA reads TGTGCCAGCAGCTTGGGGCAGTCGTGGAACACTGAAGCTTTCTTT. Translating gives CASSLGQSWNTEAFF.

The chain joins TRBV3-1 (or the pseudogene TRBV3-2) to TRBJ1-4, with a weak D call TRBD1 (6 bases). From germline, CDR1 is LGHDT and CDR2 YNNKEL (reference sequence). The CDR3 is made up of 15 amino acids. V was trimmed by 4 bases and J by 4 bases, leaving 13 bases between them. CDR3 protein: CASSLQGQGNEKLFF. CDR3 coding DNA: TGTGCCAGCAGCCTACAGGGCCAGGGTAATGAAAAACTGTTTTTT.

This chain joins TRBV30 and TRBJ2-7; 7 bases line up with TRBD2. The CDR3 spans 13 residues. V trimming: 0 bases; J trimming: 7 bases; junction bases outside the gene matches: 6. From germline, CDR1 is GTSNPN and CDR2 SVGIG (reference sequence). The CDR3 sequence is CAWSVHGAGEQYF. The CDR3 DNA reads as TGTGCCTGGAGTGTACATGGAGCGGGGGAGCAGTACTTC. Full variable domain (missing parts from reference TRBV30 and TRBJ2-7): SQTIHQWPATLVQPVGSPLSLECTVEGTSNPNLYWYRQAAGRGLQLLFYSVGIGQISSEVPQNLSASRPQDRQFILSSKKLLLSDSGFYLCAWSVHGAGEQYFGPGTRLTVT.

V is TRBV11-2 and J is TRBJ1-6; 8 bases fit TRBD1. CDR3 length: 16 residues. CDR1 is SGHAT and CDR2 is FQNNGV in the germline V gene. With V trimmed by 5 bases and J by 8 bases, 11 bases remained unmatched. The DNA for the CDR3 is TGTGCCAGCAGCCCCGGACAGGGACTCCGAGATTCACCCCTCCACTTT. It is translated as CASSPGQGLRDSPLHF. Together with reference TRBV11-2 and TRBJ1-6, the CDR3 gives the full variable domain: EAGVAQSPRYKIIEKRQSVAFWCNPISGHATLYWYQQILGQGPKLLIQFQNNGVVDDSQLPKDRFSAERLKGVDSTLKIQPAKLEDSAVYLCASSPGQGLRDSPLHFGNGTRLTVT.

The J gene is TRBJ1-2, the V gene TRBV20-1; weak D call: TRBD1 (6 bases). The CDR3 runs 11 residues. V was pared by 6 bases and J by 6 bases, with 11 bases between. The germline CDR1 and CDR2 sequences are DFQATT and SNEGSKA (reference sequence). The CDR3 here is CSARKGDGYTF. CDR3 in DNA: TGCAGTGCCCGAAAGGGGGATGGCTACACCTTC.

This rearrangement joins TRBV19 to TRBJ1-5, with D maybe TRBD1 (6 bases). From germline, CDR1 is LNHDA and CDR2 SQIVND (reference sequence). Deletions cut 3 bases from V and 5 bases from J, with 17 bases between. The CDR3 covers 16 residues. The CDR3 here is CASSIDPGQLYQPQHF. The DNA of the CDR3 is TGTGCCAGTAGTATCGATCCCGGACAGTTATATCAGCCCCAGCATTTT. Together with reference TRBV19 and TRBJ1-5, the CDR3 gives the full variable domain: DGGITQSPKYLFRKEGQNVTLSCEQNLNHDAMYWYRQDPGQGLRLIYYSQIVNDFQKGDIAEGYSVSREKKESFPLTVTSAQKNPTAFYLCASSIDPGQLYQPQHFGDGTRLSIL.

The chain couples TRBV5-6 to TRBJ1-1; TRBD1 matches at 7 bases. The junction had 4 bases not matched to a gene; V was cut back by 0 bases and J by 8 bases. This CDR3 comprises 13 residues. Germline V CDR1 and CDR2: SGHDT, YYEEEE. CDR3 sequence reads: CASSLEGAREAFF. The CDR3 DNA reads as TGTGCCAGCAGCTTGGAGGGGGCGCGGGAAGCTTTCTTT.